This TCR beta chain was captured in a study of cytomegalovirus exposure and HLA in healthy donors (dated by TCRdb to between 2016 and 2019). A note on the overall study: According to an earlier analysis of a few hundred of the donors, about 179 million T cells yielded over 100 million unique TCR beta sequences and 276 Gb of sequence data. An early release that covered several hundred HLA-typed donors contained approximately 300 gigabases of sequencing data and some 87 million unique TCR sequences. Of the roughly 420 genotyped donors, 81% were placed in the genetic ancestry cluster associated with self-reported Caucasian donors. The study aimed to test whether cataloging public T cell receptors could reveal signatures of past pathogen exposure. The study profiled the T cell repertoires of 500 to 800 subjects by immunosequencing and related them to cytomegalovirus serostatus. In addition to the first cohort of approximately 650 subjects, a separate validation cohort of some 120 different subjects was used. To predict cytomegalovirus infection status, the study combined high-throughput TCR immunosequencing, statistical association of individual TCRs with disease status, and machine learning. A later analysis re-examined previously published TCR beta repertoires from 610 or so donors and added high-resolution HLA genotyping to investigate patterns of TCR occurrence. In the later analysis, no new phenotypic data were used to find candidate immune exposures; instead, reliance was placed on TCR beta sequences and their occurrence across donors. An earlier analysis of approximately 640 of the donors applied high-throughput TCR beta sequencing to assess whether each TCR beta V gene segment acted as functional or pseudogenic. Donor age, sex, ethnicity and CMV serostatus were compiled together with the repertoire data. Genome-wide SNP genotypes for about three fifths of the 666 donors were used in a later genetic analysis, which treated that subset as a discovery cohort. All discovery cohort repertoires had been generated on a single sequencing platform. HLA typing covered class I and class II loci at four-digit resolution. Typing coverage differed by locus: A, B, C, DRB1 and DQB1 were typed in roughly 629-630 donors, DQA1 in around 500, DPA1 in over 600, and DPB1 in just under 480. Because of strong linkage in the cohort, five DR-DQ haplotypes were treated as single units for association and clustering. On average, about 240,000 unique TCR beta nucleotide sequences were sequenced per donor among some 420 genotyped donors of the cohort, with around 19% of those sequences being non-productive. General conclusions and limits of the study: In a later genetic analysis, a missense DCLRE1C variant was associated with V-gene and J-gene trimming of TCR beta chains, and the association was replicated in an independent cohort. When HLA alleles, especially DR and DQ, strongly co-occurred, TCR associations were difficult to assign to individual alleles. The authors suggested that the approach could potentially be generalized to other disease states and immunological phenotypes. Because HLA typing was unavailable for some donors at each locus, only the typed subset was used in association tests. The earlier analysis of almost 600 of the donors excluded some 15 rarely observed V segments, including chromosome 9 orphons, because counts were too low. In a later analysis, most CMV-associated TCR beta chains were found to appear HLA-restricted, with HLA associations seemingly driven largely by CMV exposure. A group of highly shared sequence variants was considered likely to be a technical artifact of the sequencing pipeline. Some IMGT-functional V segments, including TRBV6-2 and TRBV6-3, could not be distinguished by the 87-base-pair reads and were therefore excluded. The study gave a list of roughly 150 TCR beta chains associated with cytomegalovirus. Compared with equally common non-associated chains, HLA-associated TCR beta chains in a later analysis were more clonally expanded and had lower generation probabilities. Several of the top co-occurrence clusters appeared to be linked to parvovirus B19, influenza, CMV and Epstein-Barr virus, according to a later analysis. In vitro tests confirmed that a few of the cytomegalovirus-associated TCR beta chains recognize cytomegalovirus antigens. In a later genetic analysis, fewer N-insertions in productive TCRs were reported among donors in an Asian-associated ancestry cluster than the roughly 700-donor mean. The classifier was reported to diagnose cytomegalovirus status with high specificity and sensitivity in both the original and validation cohorts. Specific HLA alleles were associated with about 17,000 TCR beta sequences at a false discovery rate of 0.05 in a later analysis. Most TCR sequences were seen in very few donors, while some public TCRs were found in many individuals. Correlated functional status among segregating V segments might reflect linkage disequilibrium, but an unknown experimental factor could not be ruled out. Only TCR beta chains were sequenced in this cohort, and the absence of alpha or paired-chain data limited detectable features. In a later analysis, the rate of TCR association differed among HLA loci, with DRB1 alleles having the most associated TCRs and HLA-C alleles having the fewest. A further reported finding was that TCR beta sequences accurately predicted the HLA-A and HLA-B alleles for most subjects in the first cohort. Roughly uniform sequencing depth across donors was assumed in presence/absence analyses, although this assumption may not hold. Broadly in line with IMGT annotations, most TCR beta V segments showed up in productive rearrangements about 87% or about 30% of the time in an earlier analysis of approximately 600 of the donors. CMV serostatus was the only immune exposure information available for the cohort.

This clone has more than one count but fewer than ten. The clone's antigen remains unknown. The input lacks base qualities; no much larger clone sits a single base away. The CDR3 measures 14 amino acids from cysteine to phenylalanine. Only the CDR3 region is kept as DNA, spanning 42 bases read in frame from base 1. CDR1 and CDR2 are read off the germline V gene (reference sequence) as LNHNV and YYDKDF. Here V drops 0 bases and J drops 10 bases, and the junction holds 8 bases not matched to any gene. The library was prepared using the immunoSEQ multiplex PCR assay. For the multiplex PCR, a mixture combining 60 forward primers for TCR Vbeta segments and 13 reverse primers for TCR Jbeta segments was used. The CDR3 region of rearranged TCR beta genes was amplified from genomic DNA by a multiplex PCR assay. On the Illumina HiSeq System, the amplified TCR beta libraries were sequenced as 87-base-pair reads. Per the authors' processing: A later analysis counted about 80 million unique TCR beta chains across the 666 repertoires, and 10 million to 12 million of these chains were shared by at least two donors. To remove PCR and sequencing errors, raw reads were error-corrected and collapsed into unique sequences using a nearest-neighbor algorithm that merged closely related sequences. CDR3 sequences were aligned to IMGT reference sequences to assign V, D and J gene segments. Each retained sequence needed at least a six-nucleotide match to both a V gene segment and a J gene segment. Rearrangements were classified as productive when the CDR3 lacked stop codons and remained in frame with V and J, and all other rearrangements were classified as non-productive. CDR3 was defined according to IMGT convention as the region running from the second conserved V-encoded cysteine to the conserved J-encoded phenylalanine. The earlier analysis of 450 to 750 of the donors excluded any sequence lacking an unambiguous match to a single V gene segment. In an earlier analysis of roughly 500 of the donors, V segments were called functional above 56.7% productive rearrangements and were called segregating when the between-donor standard deviation exceeded 5%. A statistical classification framework was developed to diagnose cytomegalovirus status using the catalog of TCR beta chain sequences. V and J gene assignment, in a later analysis, came from comparing TCR nucleotide sequences with IMGT/GENE-DB human TR gene sequences. A later analysis assigned CDR3 sequences and most-parsimonious VDJ recombination scenarios with the TCRdist pipeline. In a later analysis, each TCR beta chain was defined by its CDR3 amino acid sequence together with its V-gene family, and reads without a unique V-gene family were excluded. As a way to deal with suspected cross-contamination and a sequencing artifact, a later analysis dropped approximately 570 nucleotide sequences that were highly shared and had low generation probability. In a later analysis, a clonal expansion index was calculated for each public chain from normalized within-repertoire ranks of inferred template counts. In a later analysis, generation probabilities were computed using a VDJ recombination model fitted to out-of-frame rearrangements, and the results were checked against IGoR. Hypergeometric tests were used in a later analysis to score TCR-TCR, TCR-HLA and TCR-CMV co-occurrence, with a repertoire-size bias correction applied to the TCR pairs. A later analysis estimated false discovery rates by permuting HLA or CMV assignments 20 times. In a later analysis, co-occurring TCRs were grouped with DBSCAN, and TCRdist sequence similarity was added when clustering was performed within HLA-allele-positive subsets. For co-occurrence clustering, repertoires with fewer than 30,000 or more than 120,000 public chains were excluded, along with roughly 5 repertoires with anomalous nucleotide sharing. The table comes from immuneACCESS by way of TCRdb, which keeps in-frame sequences with V and J called. Part of the clones is missing from these tables; in studies checked, under half for an unresolved V gene and the rest for unknown reasons. That table gives V, J and clone size, and the DNA gave D and trimming. The sample table records 180,000 or so clones; 80% to 90% of these occur just once. The ten most abundant clones make up around 0.3% of the sample.

The cohort was made up of around 720 healthy bone marrow donors. All cohort members were sampled while nominally healthy, although unrecorded immune exposures were likely present. The donor was CMV seronegative and was included in the group of a few hundred seronegative cohort members. A peripheral blood sample was provided by each donor, and peripheral blood mononuclear cells were used for TCR beta sequencing. The Qiagen DNeasy Blood Extraction Kit was used to extract genomic DNA from the blood cell samples. The V and J genes are TRBV15 and TRBJ1-1; TRBD1 matches 7 bases in the middle. This TCR was recovered from a woman between 25 and 40 years old in good health and CMV-seronegative. Sequencing input: PBMCs. The nucleotides read TGTGCCACCAGCAGAGATCGGGGACAGCGAGGAGCTTTCTTT. Translated, this gives CATSRDRGQRGAFF.